Below, 25 T cell receptor beta chains from the same sample are listed, as sequenced in a study of tumor and adjacent non-tumor tissue in lung cancer. TCRbeta libraries were built with three rounds of nested PCR, modified from ARM-PCR. TCRdb redid the calling of the multiplex PCR reads with MiXCR, one entry per CDR3 protein. The table has about 200,000 distinct CDR3 sequences, 60% to 85% seen once. The template was RNA from unsorted bulk tissue. Sequences were obtained from lung tumor tissue. Receptor source: a man in his 60s with non-small cell lung cancer.

On this clonotype: One end of the junction fails to match germline, which may point to a read error. The chain has TRBV20-1 and TRBJ1-2; D is unresolved. CDR1 DFQATT and CDR2 SNEGSKA come from the germline V gene (reference sequence). This CDR3 comprises 12 residues. CDR3 bases: TGCAATGCTAGCCCGGGCTACTATGGCTACACCTTC. As protein: CNASPGYYGYTF.

Concerning this clonotype itself: Given a much more abundant clone one base away, this may be a read error. No conserved phenylalanine or tryptophan is present at the end of the CDR3, so a read error is the likely explanation. This sequence joins TRBV20-1 and TRBJ2-1; D call uncertain. This CDR3 contains 14 residues. Deletions cut 0 bases from V and 4 bases from J, with 10 bases between. CDR1 DFQATT and CDR2 SNEGSKA come from the germline V gene (reference sequence). The CDR3 sequence is CSAREALTYNEQFY. In DNA form, the CDR3 reads TGCAGTGCTAGAGAGGCACTAACTTACAATGAGCAGTTCTAC.

Comment on this clonotype: Likely a read error: the CDR3 ends without its conserved phenylalanine or tryptophan. The rearrangement uses TRBV11-1 and TRBJ2-4; 9 nucleotides line up with TRBD1. The CDR3 runs 15 residues. Looked up from germline, CDR1 is SGHAT and CDR2 is FQDESV (reference sequence). CDR3 DNA sequence: TGTGTCAGCAGCGATCCGGGGGACAGGGTTAGCATTCAGTACCTC. Its protein product is CVSSDPGDRVSIQYL.

For this clonotype: This could be a read error, since a much larger clone is one nucleotide away. This chain joins TRBV29-1 and TRBJ1-1; no firm D call. Germline V lookup: CDR1 SQVTM, CDR2 ANQGSEA. Between the trimmed V and J ends, which lost 7 bases and 0 bases, there was a span of 18 bases. CDR3 size: 15 residues. The CDR3 spells CSARQGMTMNTEAFF. CDR3 coding DNA: TGCAGCGCCCGCCAAGGGATGACGATGAACACTGAAGCTTTCTTT.

As to this clonotype: This may arise from a read error, as a much more abundant clone is one base away. The chain has TRBV6-6 and TRBJ2-5, with D possibly TRBD1 on 6 matching bases. This CDR3 region has 14 residues. Germline V gives CDR1 MNHNY, CDR2 SVGAGI (reference sequence). Trimming left V 0 bases short and J 6 bases short, with 11 bases between. The CDR3 DNA is TGTGCCAGCAGTTACTCCGGGACACAACAGACCCAGTACTTC. Translated, it gives CASSYSGTQQTQYF.

The V and J genes are TRBV28 and TRBJ2-5, with TRBD2 matching over 7 bases. V shed 3 bases and J 6 bases; nucleotides not matched to a gene: 4. Germline V lookup: CDR1 MDHEN, CDR2 SYDVKM. CDR3 size: 13 residues. The CDR3, as DNA: TGTGCCAGCAGTTTGCGGGGGAGTAAGACCCAGTACTTC. This sequence encodes CASSLRGSKTQYF.

Note on this clonotype: At one boundary the junction diverges from the germline segment, which might be a read error. This chain uses TRBV6-5 with TRBJ1-1; D unclear. Germline V gene lookup returns CDR1 MNHEY and CDR2 SVGAGI. The CDR3 has 13 residues. The CDR3 coding sequence is TGTGCCTGCAGTTACTCGAGAGGGACTGAAGCTTTCTTT. It specifies CACSYSRGTEAFF.

This chain uses TRBV12-3 or TRBV12-4 with TRBJ2-3; 9 bases are shared with TRBD2. The trim removed 7 bases at V and 6 bases at J, leaving 8 bases unmatched. The CDR3 loop spans 14 amino acids. This CDR3 reads CASIPSGIPDTQYF. CDR3 coding DNA: TGTGCCAGCATTCCTAGCGGGATACCCGATACGCAGTATTTT.

With regard to this clonotype: The junction departs from germline at one end; a sequencing error may be responsible. This sequence joins TRBV11-2 and TRBJ2-1; TRBD2 matches 9 bases. The CDR3 spans 18 residues. Germline-derived CDR1 and CDR2 are SGHAT and FQNNGV. The DNA for the CDR3 is TGTGCCAGCAGCTCCACCATAGCGGGGGAACCCTCCTACAATGAGCCGTTCTTC. Translating gives CASSSTIAGEPSYNEPFF.

Notes on this clonotype: The junction and the germline gene differ at one end; a read error may be behind it. This rearrangement joins TRBV11-3 to TRBJ2-2; the match to TRBD2 covers 9 bases. CDR1 and CDR2 from the germline V gene are SGHNT and YENEEA. CDR3 length: 18 amino acids. The CDR3 DNA sequence: TGTGCCAGCAGCCCCCCGGGAGCGGGAGGATACAGAGCCGGGGTGCTGTTTTTT. Encoded protein: CASSPPGAGGYRAGVLFF.

Note on this clonotype: A much larger clone sits a single nucleotide away, making a read error possible. It is likely a read error, because the conserved phenylalanine at the end of the CDR3 is missing. This chain's CDR3 is CASSLAGRPQHS. CDR3 sequence (DNA): TGTGCCAGCAGTTTAGCGGGGAGGCCCCAGCATTCT. This chain joins TRBV12-3 or TRBV12-4 and TRBJ1-5; D is ambiguous. Trimming shortened V by 0 bases and J by 9 bases, and 6 bases separated the two germline ends. CDR3 length: 12 amino acids.

The rearrangement uses TRBV29-1 and TRBJ2-1; TRBD2 matches at 7 bases. This CDR3 region has 15 residues. The trim removed 5 bases at V and 5 bases at J, leaving 12 bases unmatched. Germline CDR1 and CDR2: SQVTM and ANQGSEA. As DNA, the CDR3 is TGCAGCGTTCGGGGGGTAGAGGGTGTTGACAATGAGCAGTTCTTC. Translating gives CSVRGVEGVDNEQFF.

To note about this clonotype: One end of the junction varies from germline; a read error may be responsible. The rearrangement uses TRBV4-3 and TRBJ1-4, with unresolved D. The CDR3 covers 16 residues. The germline V gene has CDR1 LGHNA and CDR2 YSLEER. The CDR3 nucleotides are TGCGTCAGCAACCAAGATCCCCCCCCGAGTGGTAGTGAACTGTTTTTT. Its translation: CVSNQDPPPSGSELFF.

As regards this clonotype: This may come from a read error, since a much larger clone is one base off. V usage is TRBV29-1 and J usage is TRBJ2-1; 8 bases agree with TRBD2. The CDR3 has 13 amino acids. Germline V CDR1 and CDR2: SQVTM, ANQGSEA. The CDR3 here is CSVPRGVYNVQFF. The CDR3 DNA is TGCAGCGTGCCGCGGGGGGTATACAATGTGCAGTTCTTC.

This clonotype was found once. This sequence may be a read error, since a much larger clone differs from it by one base. The genes are TRBV20-1 and TRBJ2-3; TRBD1 is a possible D gene (6 bases). The CDR3 length is 13 residues. Germline V gene lookup returns CDR1 DFQATT and CDR2 SNEGSKA (reference sequence). Here the CDR3 DNA reads TGCAGTGCTAGAGTTGCAGGGGCAGATCCGCAGTATTTT. Its translation: CSARVAGADPQYF.

DNA for the CDR3: TGTGCCAGCAGTGAGTCTCCATTCAATGAAAAACTGTTTTTT. It yields the protein CASSESPFNEKLFF. The V gene is TRBV6-1, the J gene TRBJ1-4; the D is unclear. V dropped 3 bases and J dropped 5 bases, with 10 bases sitting between them. Germline V CDR1 and CDR2: MNHNS, SASEGT. The CDR3 has 14 amino acids.

This rearrangement joins TRBV29-1 to TRBJ1-3; 7 bases agree with TRBD1. J was trimmed by 12 bases and V by 5 bases; bases with no gene match: 19. The V gene's germline CDR1 is SQVTM and CDR2 ANQGSEA. The CDR3 sequence is 15 residues long. CDR3 loop: CSVQPRQGSGNIIYF. CDR3 coding DNA: TGCAGCGTTCAACCCCGACAGGGTTCTGGAAATATCATATATTTT.

The genes are TRBV28 and TRBJ1-2, with D possibly TRBD1 on 5 matching bases. In germline, CDR1 is MDHEN, CDR2 SYDVKM. V lost 5 bases, J lost 0 bases, and 16 bases lay in between. The CDR3 contains 16 residues. Written as DNA, the CDR3 is TGTGCCAGCAGTCCGGACAAGGGAGCAACTAACTATGGCTACACCTTC. Its translation: CASSPDKGATNYGYTF.

This clonotype has a handful of counts. A much larger clonotype is one base distant, so this may be a read error. J is TRBJ1-4 and V is TRBV5-1, with no clear D. Germline-derived CDR1 and CDR2 are SGHRS and YFSETQ. This CDR3 comprises 15 residues. CDR3 amino acids: CARSFLGARNEKLFF. CDR3 in DNA: TGCGCCAGGAGCTTCCTAGGCGCACGAAATGAAAAACTGTTTTTT.

The V call is TRBV29-1, the J call TRBJ1-1; no clear D. Trimming took 8 bases from V and 6 from J, leaving 16 bases between them. CDR1 and CDR2 (germline): SQVTM, ANQGSEA. CDR3 size: 12 residues. CDR3 coding DNA: TGCAGCATCGAAGGTGGACTCGCTGAAGCTTTCTTT. Protein sequence: CSIEGGLAEAFF.

The V call is TRBV6-4, the J call TRBJ2-3, with D unclear. Germline values: CDR1 MRHNA, CDR2 SNTAGT. This CDR3 comprises 13 residues. The V and J ends lost 3 bases and 5 bases respectively, with 9 bases between them. The CDR3, as DNA: TGTGCCAGCAGTGAGGCCCCCAGAGATACGCAGTATTTT. The encoded protein is CASSEAPRDTQYF.

The V call is TRBV30, the J call TRBJ1-2, with 8 bases identical to TRBD1. Germline CDR1 is GTSNPN and CDR2 is SVGIG (reference sequence). There are 15 residues in the CDR3. The J segment lost 4 bases and the V segment lost 3 bases, leaving 10 bases of the junction unmatched. CDR3 in amino acids: CAWRTGQGSSYGYTF. The CDR3 DNA sequence: TGTGCCTGGAGAACCGGACAGGGATCAAGCTATGGCTACACCTTC.

This clonotype was counted a few times. V gene TRBV6-5 combines with J gene TRBJ2-5; 7 bases match TRBD1. The CDR3 sequence is 16 residues long. Germline trimming cut 5 bases from V and 3 bases from J; bases unmatched to any gene: 12. Germline CDR1 MNHEY, CDR2 SVGAGI. The CDR3 here is CASSAPSYRGEETQYF. The CDR3 nucleotides are TGTGCCAGCAGTGCTCCGTCTTACAGGGGAGAAGAGACCCAGTACTTC.

In nucleotides, the CDR3 is TGTGCCATCAGAGGCGGGATAAACAATGAGCAGTTCTTC. Protein product: CAIRGGINNEQFF. The gene calls are TRBV10-3 and TRBJ2-1, with D perhaps matching TRBD2 (6 bases). V shed 6 bases and J shed 5 bases, with 11 bases lying between them. CDR1 and CDR2 (germline): ENHRY, SYGVKD. The CDR3 length is 13 residues.

In this sample, this clonotype turned up once. A much bigger clone sits one base away, suggesting this may be a read error. The rearrangement uses TRBV29-1 and TRBJ2-5, with D perhaps given as TRBD1 or TRBD2 (5 bases each). Looked up from germline, CDR1 is SQVTM and CDR2 is ANQGSEA. The CDR3 is 13 residues long. The CDR3 nucleotides are TGCTGCGTTGAACGGGGCAGCCGGGAGACCCAGTACTTC. It specifies CCVERGSRETQYF. The whole variable domain, remainder taken from reference TRBV29-1 and TRBJ2-5, is SAVISQKPSRDICQRGTSLTIQCQVDSQVTMMFWYRQQPGQSLTLIATANQGSEATYESGFVIDKFPISRPNLTFSTLTVSNMSPEDSSIYLCCVERGSRETQYFGPGTRLLVL.